Following are 17 T cell receptor beta chains from one sample sequenced in a study of long-term antiretroviral therapy in people with HIV. The run of the v3.0 immunoSEQ assay was at survey level. This table comes from immunoSEQ multiplex PCR, and its TCRdb copy is limited to in-frame clones, with some not included. The table includes about 36,000 clones, 82% detected once. This specimen was unsorted PBMCs, taken 0.6 years after starting antiretroviral therapy. These TCRs come from a man between 18 and 29 years old with HIV.

The genes are TRBV28 and TRBJ1-5; D may be TRBD1 (6 bases). The germline V gene encodes CDR1 MDHEN and CDR2 SYDVKM. V shed 7 bases and J shed 7 bases, with 14 bases lying between them. The CDR3 loop spans 13 amino acids. The CDR3, as DNA: TGTGCCAGCACCCCTAGGGGGTGGCAGCCCCAGCATTTT. It yields the protein CASTPRGWQPQHF.

The CDR3 spells CASSLGGVAGLNEQYF. DNA for the CDR3: TGTGCCAGCAGCTTAGGCGGAGTGGCGGGGCTCAACGAGCAGTACTTC. V is TRBV7-3 and J is TRBJ2-7; TRBD2 is a possible D gene (6 bases). Germline V lookup: CDR1 SGHTA, CDR2 FQGTGA. The CDR3 consists of 16 residues. V lost 2 bases, J lost 5 bases, and 19 bases lay in between.

The CDR3 sequence: CASSLGGYGNQPQHF. The DNA of the CDR3 is TGTGCCAGTAGTCTGGGAGGGTATGGCAATCAGCCCCAGCATTTT. The gene calls are TRBV19 and TRBJ1-5; D gene uncertain. V lost 5 bases and J lost 2, with 13 bases in between. Per germline, CDR1 LNHDA and CDR2 SQIVND (reference sequence). The CDR3 runs to 15 residues.

This chain joins TRBV9 and TRBJ2-2; D remains unclear. CDR3 size: 14 residues. With 3 bases removed from V and 3 bases from J, the gap between germline ends came to 9 bases. Germline V gene lookup returns CDR1 SGDLS and CDR2 YYNGEE. The CDR3 loop reads CASSGGPDTGELFF. DNA of the CDR3: TGTGCCAGCAGCGGAGGACCCGACACCGGGGAGCTGTTTTTT.

This chain uses TRBV27 with TRBJ2-3, with D uncertain. The germline CDR1 and CDR2 sequences are MNHEY and SMNVEV (reference sequence). Trimming shortened V by 4 bases and J by 3 bases, and 11 bases separated the two germline ends. The length of the CDR3 is 14 residues. The CDR3 loop is CASSSNHRTDTQYF. Written as DNA, the CDR3 is TGTGCCAGCAGTTCCAATCACCGAACAGATACGCAGTATTTT.

The chain uses TRBV12-5 and TRBJ2-7, with TRBD1 matching over 7 bases. This CDR3 region has 18 residues. V was pared by 2 bases and J by 5 bases, with 18 bases of the junction left unmatched. CDR1 is LGHNT, CDR2 FRNRAP, per germline. The CDR3 DNA reads TGTGCTAGTGGTTTGTTACCGGGACAGCAAACAGAGAGGGACGAGCAGTACTTC. This codes for CASGLLPGQQTERDEQYF.

The rearrangement joins TRBV7-2 to TRBJ2-6; D is perhaps TRBD1 (5 bases). V was pared by 3 bases and J by 1 base, with 7 bases between. There are 15 residues in the CDR3. The germline gives CDR1 SGHTA, CDR2 FQGNSA. CDR3 coding DNA: TGTGCCAGCAGCTTGCGACAGTCTGGGGCCAACGTCCTGACTTTC. Encoded protein: CASSLRQSGANVLTF.

The chain employs TRBV15 and TRBJ1-1, with 7 bases lining up with TRBD1. The CDR3 runs to 14 residues. V shed 1 base, J shed 5 bases, and the junction held 4 bases outside the gene matches. Germline V gene data show CDR1 as LNHNV and CDR2 as YYDKDF (reference sequence). DNA of the CDR3: TGTGCCACCAGCAGAGGACAGGGTGGAACTGAAGCTTTCTTT. Encoded protein: CATSRGQGGTEAFF.

J is TRBJ2-3 and V is TRBV6-6; D is possibly TRBD1 (6 bases). Per the germline V gene, CDR1 is MNHNY and CDR2 is SVGAGI (reference sequence). V lost 2 bases and J 14 bases, leaving 14 bases between the germline ends. The CDR3 covers 12 residues. The CDR3 reads CASSYDRSLPYF. CDR3 nucleotide sequence: TGTGCCAGCAGTTACGACAGGTCCCTCCCGTATTTT.

The chain couples TRBV9 to TRBJ1-3, with D unclear. Germline V CDR1 and CDR2: SGDLS, YYNGEE. The CDR3 runs to 15 residues. V shed 3 bases and J shed 0 bases, with 10 bases lying between them. The CDR3 sequence is CASSADWSSGNTIYF. The CDR3 nucleotides are TGTGCCAGCAGCGCGGACTGGAGCTCTGGAAACACCATATATTTT.

This sequence joins TRBV18 and TRBJ2-3, with D unclear. V was trimmed by 1 base and J by 2 bases, leaving 10 bases between them. The CDR3 totals 15 residues. Germline assignment: CDR1 KGHSH and CDR2 LQKENI. In nucleotides, the CDR3 is TGTGCCAGCTCACCACTGCCGGCCATCACAGATACGCAGTATTTT. Translated, it gives CASSPLPAITDTQYF.

The chain uses TRBV6-5 and TRBJ2-2, with 8 bases fitting TRBD1. Trimming removed 4 bases from V and 4 bases from J; junction bases left unmatched: 5. In germline, CDR1 is MNHEY, CDR2 SVGAGI. The CDR3 has 15 residues. Written as DNA, the CDR3 is TGTGCCAGCAGTTCTCCGGGACAGGTCACCGGGGAGCTGTTTTTT. It translates to CASSSPGQVTGELFF.

The genes are TRBV2 and TRBJ1-5; D is undetermined. CDR1 SNHLY and CDR2 FYNNEI come from the germline V gene. This CDR3 is built from 15 residues. Trimming removed 5 bases from V and 1 base from J, with 12 bases in between. CDR3 residues: CASSLGSASNQPQHF. CDR3 DNA sequence: TGTGCCAGCAGTCTGGGGTCGGCGAGCAATCAGCCCCAGCATTTT.

The chain carries TRBV4-3 and TRBJ1-2; 8 bases are a match to TRBD1. Losses at the gene ends were 4 bases for V and 8 bases for J; bases not matched to a gene: 6. This CDR3 has 13 residues. In germline, CDR1 is LGHNA, CDR2 YSLEER. CDR3 sequence reads: CASSPGQGAGYTF. The CDR3 region has the DNA TGCGCCAGCAGCCCCGGACAGGGAGCAGGCTACACCTTC.

CDR3 DNA sequence: TGTGCCAGCAGCTTAGTGGGGGGGTCCTACGAGCAGTACTTC. It is translated as CASSLVGGSYEQYF. The chain employs TRBV7-2 and TRBJ2-7; 7 bases match TRBD2. V shed 1 base and J 1 base; nucleotides not matched to a gene: 1. Per the germline V gene, CDR1 is SGHTA and CDR2 is FQGNSA. The CDR3 contains 14 residues. The whole variable domain, remainder taken from reference TRBV7-2 and TRBJ2-7, is GAGVSQSPSNKVTEKGKDVELRCDPISGHTALYWYRQSLGQGLEFLIYFQGNSAPDKSGLPSDRFSAERTGGSVSTLTIQRTQQEDSAVYLCASSLVGGSYEQYFGPGTRLTVT.

The CDR3 DNA is TGTGCCAGCAGTCCAGACCCAAGGGGTACTGGAAACACCATATATTTT. Its translation is CASSPDPRGTGNTIYF. The chain combines TRBV9 with TRBJ1-3, with TRBD1 as a possible D gene (5 bases). Germline loops: CDR1 SGDLS, CDR2 YYNGEE. The CDR3 totals 16 residues. Trimming shortened V by 5 bases and J by 2 bases, and 17 bases separated the two germline ends. The whole variable domain, remainder taken from reference TRBV9 and TRBJ1-3, is DSGVTQTPKHLITATGQRVTLRCSPRSGDLSVYWYQQSLDQGLQFLIQYYNGEERAKGNILERFSAQQFPDLHSELNLSSLELGDSALYFCASSPDPRGTGNTIYFGEGSWLTVV.

The chain links TRBV9 to TRBJ2-6; the D gene is possibly TRBD1 (5 bases). This CDR3 contains 16 residues. Trimming pared 4 bases from V and 2 bases from J, leaving 13 bases between. Germline V gene lookup returns CDR1 SGDLS and CDR2 YYNGEE. CDR3 nucleotide sequence: TGTGCCAGCAGCCCTCTCCCAGGGACTGGGGCCAACGTCCTGACTTTC. It is translated as CASSPLPGTGANVLTF.